The clone carrying this TCR beta chain appeared once. What it binds is unknown. Some clones are missing from TCRdb's copy, which holds only in-frame ones; the method was immunoSEQ multiplex PCR. The repertoire holds 160,000 or so clones, with about nine tenths as singletons. The sample belongs to a study of T cell responses to AZD1222 COVID-19 vaccine. Study-level points and caveats: Only a handful of people who got AZD1222 tested seropositive at baseline. Vaccine-associated CD4 TCRs ranged over spike, dominating at 160-218 and 743-854. Repertoire samples came only from after the peak T cell response.

The CDR3 sequence is 13 residues long. The germline V gene has CDR1 LGHNA and CDR2 YSLEER. The V gene lost 0 bases and the J gene lost 12 bases, with 11 bases spanning the gap. The origin of this receptor is an adult who received the AZD1222 COVID-19 vaccine. The genes are TRBV4-3 and TRBJ1-4; D not resolved. The material sequenced was peripheral blood, taken 28 days after the second AZD1222 dose. The CDR3 sequence is CASSQERRTELFF. The CDR3 bases are TGCGCCAGCAGCCAAGAACGCAGGACGGAACTGTTTTTT.